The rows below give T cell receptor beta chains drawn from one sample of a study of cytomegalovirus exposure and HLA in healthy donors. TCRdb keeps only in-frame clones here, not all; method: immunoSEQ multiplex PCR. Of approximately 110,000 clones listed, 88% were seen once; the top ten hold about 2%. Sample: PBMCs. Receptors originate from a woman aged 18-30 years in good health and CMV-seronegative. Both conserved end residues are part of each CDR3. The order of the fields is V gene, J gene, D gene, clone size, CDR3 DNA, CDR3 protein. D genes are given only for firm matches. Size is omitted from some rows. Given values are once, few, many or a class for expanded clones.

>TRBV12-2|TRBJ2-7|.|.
TGTGCAAGTCGCTCTACCTCCGGGGGGGAGAGGGAGCAGCAGTACTTC
CASRSTSGGEREQQYF
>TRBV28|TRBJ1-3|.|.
TGTGCCAGCAGCGAGGTTAACTCTGGAAACACCATATATTTT
CASSEVNSGNTIYF
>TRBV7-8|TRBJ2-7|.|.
TGTGCCAGCAGCTTAGGGTCTGGAACGAGGACCTACGAGCAGTACTTC
CASSLGSGTRTYEQYF
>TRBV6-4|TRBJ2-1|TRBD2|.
TGTGCCAGCAGTCGCACCGGGACTAGCGGGGGGGCGGGTGAGCAGTTCTTC
CASSRTGTSGGAGEQFF
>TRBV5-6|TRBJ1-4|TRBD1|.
TGTGCCAGCAGCTTGGCTGGCTGGATGACGACAGGGGGAAATGAAAAACTGTTTTTT
CASSLAGWMTTGGNEKLFF
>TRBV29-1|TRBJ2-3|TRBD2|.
TGCAGCGTTGTAGAGGGACTAACCACAGATACGCAGTATTTT
CSVVEGLTTDTQYF
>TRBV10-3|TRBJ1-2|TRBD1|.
TGTGCCATCAGTGAATGTGGGACAGGATTTAACTATGGCTACACCTTC
CAISECGTGFNYGYTF
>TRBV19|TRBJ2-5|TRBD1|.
TGTGCCAGTAGCTCGGGACAGGGTAGTCTGGAGACCCAGTACTTC
CASSSGQGSLETQYF
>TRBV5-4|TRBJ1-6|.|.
TGTGCCAGCAGCTTGTCAGGGGCGAGGTATTCACCCCTCCACTTT
CASSLSGARYSPLHF
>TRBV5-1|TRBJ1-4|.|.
TGCGCCAGCAGCTTGGGGACAGCAACTAATGAAAAACTGTTTTTT
CASSLGTATNEKLFF
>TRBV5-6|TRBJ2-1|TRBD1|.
TGTGCCAGCAGCCCGGACAGGGAAAGGGAGCAGTTCTTC
CASSPDREREQFF
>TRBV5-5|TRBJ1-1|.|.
TGTGCCAGCAGTCTTTTTAGACAGAACACTGAAGCTTTCTTT
CASSLFRQNTEAFF
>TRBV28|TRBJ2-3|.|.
TGTGCCAGCAGTTTTGAGGCCCGCTACGACGCAGATACGCAGTATTTT
CASSFEARYDADTQYF
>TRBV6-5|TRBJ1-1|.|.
TGTGCCAGCACTCCCGCCGGGACAACCGAAGCTTTCTTT
CASTPAGTTEAFF
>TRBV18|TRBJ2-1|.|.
TGTGCCAGCTCACCTGAGCGAGAACGCAATGAGCAGTTCTTC
CASSPERERNEQFF
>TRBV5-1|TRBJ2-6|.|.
TGCGCCAGCAGCTTGGGACAGGTAACCTCTGGGGCCAACGTCCTGACTTTC
CASSLGQVTSGANVLTF
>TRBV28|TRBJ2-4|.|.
TGTGCCAGCAGCCAGACAGTAAACATTCAGTACTTC
CASSQTVNIQYF
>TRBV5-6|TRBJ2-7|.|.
TGTGCCAGCAGCCCTGGGCACTCCTACGAGCAGTACTTC
CASSPGHSYEQYF
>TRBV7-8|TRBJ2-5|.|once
TGTGCCAGCAGCTTAAGACTACACCTAGCGACAAAAGAGACCCAGTACTTC
CASSLRLHLATKETQYF
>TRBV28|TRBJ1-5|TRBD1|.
TGTGCCAGCAGTAAGTCCGGGACAGGGATACAGCCCCAGCATTTT
CASSKSGTGIQPQHF
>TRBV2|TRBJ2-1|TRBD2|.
TGTGCCAGCAGTGCGGCTAGCGGTCGCAATGAGCAGTTCTTC
CASSAASGRNEQFF
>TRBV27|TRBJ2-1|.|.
TGTGCCAGCAGTTTATCGAGGGTAGCATACAATGAGCAGTTCTTC
CASSLSRVAYNEQFF
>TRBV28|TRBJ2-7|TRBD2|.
TGTGCCAGCGATTGGTCTACTAGCGGGCCTGACGAGCAGTACTTC
CASDWSTSGPDEQYF
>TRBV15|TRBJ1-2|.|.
TGTGCCACCAGCAGAGATCGGGGTTCCTATGGCTACACCTTC
CATSRDRGSYGYTF
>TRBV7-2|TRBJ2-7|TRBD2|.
TGTGCCAGCAGCCAAGGGACTAGTGGAAGGAGTAGCTCCTACGAGCAGTACTTC
CASSQGTSGRSSSYEQYF
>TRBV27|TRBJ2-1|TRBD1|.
TGTGCCAGCACCCCGGGACAGCCTACGTACAATGAGCAGTTCTTC
CASTPGQPTYNEQFF
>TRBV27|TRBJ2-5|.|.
TGTGCCAGCAGTTTCCTGCGGGGCGAGACCCAGTACTTC
CASSFLRGETQYF
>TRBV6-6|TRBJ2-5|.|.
TGTGCCAGCAGGCTTACGGGTCAAGAGACCCAGTACTTC
CASRLTGQETQYF
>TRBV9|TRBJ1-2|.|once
TGTGCCAGCAGCGTGGGCCTCCCTCCCTCCTATGGCTACACCTTC
CASSVGLPPSYGYTF